These 27 T cell receptor beta chains were all obtained from the same sample, sequenced in a study of cytomegalovirus exposure and HLA in healthy donors (dated by TCRdb to 2016 to 2017). The library was built by means of the immunoSEQ multiplex PCR assay. A mixture of 60 forward primers for TCR Vbeta segments and 13 reverse primers for TCR Jbeta segments was used in the multiplex PCR. TCRdb re-hosts the immuneACCESS table, in-frame sequences only. Its copies lack some clones; in the studies checked, an unresolved V gene accounts for under half of them, and the cause for the rest is not known. A total of 150,000 to 200,000 clones appear in this sample, 60% to 80% of them only once. 11% to 15% of the sample goes to the ten largest clones. Sequences were obtained from PBMCs. The receptors come from a man aged 50-59 years in good health and CMV-seropositive.

This clone was observed a handful of times. The CDR3 region has the DNA TGTGCCAGCAGCAGAGGACTAGCGGGGGGGTTTGGAGAGACCCAGTACTTC. Its translation: CASSRGLAGGFGETQYF. The V call is TRBV11-2, the J call TRBJ2-5; 15 bases line up with TRBD2. V was pared by 5 bases and J by 4 bases, with 8 bases of the junction left unmatched. CDR1 is SGHAT, CDR2 FQNNGV, per germline. This CDR3 has 17 residues.

The V gene is TRBV9, the J gene TRBJ1-2, with D possibly TRBD1 on 5 matching bases. The CDR3 contains 14 residues. CDR1 SGDLS and CDR2 YYNGEE come from the germline V gene. V lost 2 bases and J 4 bases, leaving 12 bases between the germline ends. In DNA form, the CDR3 reads TGTGCCAGCAGCGTCTCGGACACGTTCTATGGCTACACCTTC. Translation: CASSVSDTFYGYTF.

This clone was seen just once. The chain uses TRBV5-6 and TRBJ1-6; possibly TRBD1 for D (6 bases). The CDR3 covers 13 residues. V was clipped by 1 base and J by 14 bases, with 13 bases between them. CDR1 and CDR2 from the germline V gene are SGHDT and YYEEEE. The CDR3 DNA reads as TGTGCCAGCAGCTTGCGAACAGGGCTAACCCTCCACTTT. Translated, it gives CASSLRTGLTLHF.

The chain joins TRBV10-2 to TRBJ1-2; possible D gene TRBD1, 5 bases. The V gene lost 4 bases and the J gene lost 2 bases, with 14 bases spanning the gap. The germline V gene has CDR1 WSHSY and CDR2 SAAADI. This CDR3 has 15 amino acids. The CDR3: CASSVGESGNYGYTF. The CDR3 DNA is TGCGCCAGCAGTGTAGGGGAATCCGGAAACTATGGCTACACCTTC.

The chain couples TRBV19 to TRBJ2-3; D is unclear. V gave up 4 bases and J gave up 4 bases, with 24 bases separating them. This CDR3 region has 18 residues. CDR1 LNHDA and CDR2 SQIVND come from the germline V gene (reference sequence). CDR3 residues: CASSTTRRPYSPPDTQYF. CDR3 DNA sequence: TGTGCCAGTAGTACCACGAGGCGGCCATACTCACCCCCAGATACGCAGTATTTT.

V usage is TRBV30 and J usage is TRBJ1-1; possible D gene TRBD1, 6 bases. The germline gives CDR1 GTSNPN, CDR2 SVGIG (reference sequence). V was cut by 2 bases and J by 6 bases, with 16 bases left in between. The CDR3 is made up of 14 amino acids. The DNA for the CDR3 is TGTGCCTGGAGTCAGGGGCTCGTAAAAGCTGAAGCTTTCTTT. Translating it yields CAWSQGLVKAEAFF.

V is TRBV19 and J is TRBJ2-5; D perhaps matches TRBD2 (7 bases). Between the trimmed V and J ends, which lost 5 bases and 3 bases, there was a span of 16 bases. The germline V gene encodes CDR1 LNHDA and CDR2 SQIVND (reference sequence). The CDR3 contains 15 residues. Here the CDR3 reads CASSGRGGPKETQYF. For the CDR3, the DNA is TGTGCCAGTAGTGGGAGGGGGGGGCCTAAAGAGACCCAGTACTTC.

This clone has just one count. V usage is TRBV6-6 and J usage is TRBJ1-2; 7 nucleotides agree with TRBD1. The CDR3 sequence is 12 residues long. The V and J ends lost 5 bases and 6 bases, in that order; junction bases with no gene match: 3. Germline assignment: CDR1 MNHNY and CDR2 SVGAGI (reference sequence). The CDR3 region has the DNA TGTGCCAGCAGTGAGGGGGCGGATGGCTACACCTTC. It specifies CASSEGADGYTF.

The CDR3 here is CASRYRGLSYGYTF. The CDR3 bases are TGTGCCAGCAGGTACAGGGGGCTTTCCTATGGCTACACCTTC. The rearrangement links TRBV5-4 to TRBJ1-2; 9 bases are shared with TRBD1. Per the germline V gene, CDR1 is SGHNT and CDR2 is YYREEE (reference sequence). Trimming removed 5 bases from V and 4 bases from J; junction bases left unmatched: 6. This CDR3 spans 14 amino acids.

V usage is TRBV4-3 and J usage is TRBJ1-1; D perhaps matches TRBD1 (5 bases). The V and J ends lost 0 bases and 3 bases respectively, with 14 bases between them. Germline V gene sequence: CDR1 LGHNA, CDR2 YSLEER. CDR3 length: 16 residues. The CDR3 DNA follows: TGCGCCAGCAGCCAAGATGGGCAGGGATTGGACACTGAAGCTTTCTTT. Translating it yields CASSQDGQGLDTEAFF.

The rearrangement links TRBV29-1 to TRBJ1-1, with no clear D. This CDR3 has 14 amino acids. The V gene's germline CDR1 is SQVTM and CDR2 ANQGSEA. Trimming took off 2 bases at V and 0 bases at J, with 10 bases between the two ends. In DNA form, the CDR3 reads TGCAGCGTTGAAAACCCAGCGATGAACACTGAAGCTTTCTTT. It encodes CSVENPAMNTEAFF.

The V and J genes are TRBV28 and TRBJ1-5; D uncertain. With 0 bases removed from V and 0 bases from J, the gap between germline ends came to 9 bases. This CDR3 contains 16 residues. Germline CDR1 MDHEN, CDR2 SYDVKM. CDR3 amino acids: CASSLWARGSNQPQHF. CDR3 bases: TGTGCCAGCAGTTTATGGGCGCGAGGTAGCAATCAGCCCCAGCATTTT. Drawing the rest from reference TRBV28 and TRBJ1-5, the complete variable domain is DVKVTQSSRYLVKRTGEKVFLECVQDMDHENMFWYRQDPGLGLRLIYFSYDVKMKEKGDIPEGYSVSREKKERFSLILESASTNQTSMYLCASSLWARGSNQPQHFGDGTRLSIL.

CDR3 amino acids: CSAGDTDYEQYF. The CDR3 DNA reads as TGCAGCGCAGGGGACACCGACTACGAGCAGTACTTC. The rearrangement uses TRBV29-1 and TRBJ2-7; a weak D match, TRBD1 (6 bases). Germline values: CDR1 SQVTM, CDR2 ANQGSEA. V lost 7 bases to trimming and J lost 3 bases, with 13 bases between them. The CDR3 loop spans 12 amino acids.

The chain employs TRBV12-2 and TRBJ2-3; TRBD2 reflects the table's D call only, with no check against the DNA. TRBV12-2 is a recognized pseudogene. This CDR3 comprises 16 residues. The DNA of the CDR3 is TGTGCAAGTCGCCTGAAAGGAGGGCCCTGCACAGATACGCAGTATTTT. Protein: CASRLKGGPCTDTQYF.

This chain links TRBV7-8 with TRBJ1-1; 7 bases line up with TRBD1. The germline V gene has CDR1 SGHVS and CDR2 FQNEAQ. Unmatched junction bases numbered 4, after V lost 2 bases and J lost 4 bases. The CDR3 runs 14 residues. DNA of the CDR3: TGTGCCAGCAGCTTACCCGACAGGGTCACTGAAGCTTTCTTT. This encodes CASSLPDRVTEAFF.

The chain couples TRBV7-9 to TRBJ2-3, with D unresolved. V lost 7 bases, J lost 3 bases, and 5 bases lay in between. CDR1 and CDR2 from the germline V gene are SEHNR and FQNEAQ (reference sequence). The CDR3 totals 11 residues. The CDR3 sequence is CASTSTDTQYF. The CDR3 bases are TGTGCCAGCACCTCTACAGATACGCAGTATTTT.

The genes are TRBV11-2 and TRBJ1-2, with TRBD1 as a possible D gene (6 bases). The CDR3 length is 13 residues. The V gene lost 4 bases and the J gene lost 6 bases, with 12 bases spanning the gap. From germline, CDR1 is SGHAT and CDR2 FQNNGV. Here the CDR3 reads CASSYPDSDGYTF. For the CDR3, the DNA is TGTGCCAGCAGCTATCCGGACAGCGATGGCTACACCTTC.

The chain links TRBV4-3 to TRBJ1-1; D may be TRBD1 (6 bases). The CDR3 sequence is 15 residues long. From germline, CDR1 is LGHNA and CDR2 YSLEER. V shed 1 base and J shed 4 bases, with 13 bases lying between them. The CDR3 loop reads CASSQVVGAVTEAFF. The CDR3 DNA is TGCGCCAGCAGCCAAGTGGTGGGGGCAGTCACTGAAGCTTTCTTT.

The chain recombines TRBV28 with TRBJ1-1; 7 bases are shared with TRBD1. The ends lost 2 bases at V and 0 bases at J; junction bases unmatched: 0. There are 14 residues in the CDR3. The germline CDR1 and CDR2 sequences are MDHEN and SYDVKM. The CDR3 protein is CASSLGTVNTEAFF. The CDR3 DNA sequence: TGTGCCAGCAGTTTAGGGACAGTGAACACTGAAGCTTTCTTT.

The genes are TRBV5-5 and TRBJ1-2, with D hard to call. Per the germline V gene, CDR1 is SGHKS and CDR2 is YYEKEE (reference sequence). Trimming cost V 4 bases and J 4 bases, with 17 bases left between them. The CDR3 runs 15 residues. CDR3 nucleotides: TGTGCCAGCAGCCCAATTCTTGAGGCCCGCTATGGCTACACCTTC. Translated, it gives CASSPILEARYGYTF.

This chain joins TRBV15 and TRBJ1-1; D might be TRBD1 (5 bases). Trimming removed 1 base at V and 1 base at J, with 7 bases between. Germline CDR1 LNHNV, CDR2 YYDKDF (reference sequence). The CDR3 consists of 14 residues. The CDR3 coding sequence is TGTGCCACCAGCAGAGGGCAGGGGAACACTGAAGCTTTCTTT. Translation gives CATSRGQGNTEAFF.

This chain links TRBV28 with TRBJ2-3; TRBD1 matches at 12 bases. The CDR3 has 16 amino acids. The germline V gene has CDR1 MDHEN and CDR2 SYDVKM. J lost 4 bases, V lost 6 bases, and 8 bases had no gene match. Here the CDR3 reads CASSPSGTGGADTQYF. CDR3 sequence (DNA): TGTGCCAGCAGCCCTTCAGGGACAGGGGGCGCAGATACGCAGTATTTT.

This clone showed up just once. The chain has TRBV4-2 and TRBJ2-5, with 10 bases fitting TRBD2. The junction had 10 bases not matched to a gene; V was cut back by 1 base and J by 2 bases. The CDR3 is 18 residues long. Germline loops: CDR1 LGHNA, CDR2 YNFKEQ. The CDR3 loop is CASSQVLAGGVGQETQYF. Written as DNA, the CDR3 is TGTGCCAGCAGCCAAGTATTAGCGGGGGGTGTCGGGCAAGAGACCCAGTACTTC.

The chain employs TRBV9 and TRBJ1-6, with 7 positions matching TRBD1. V was clipped by 0 bases and J by 5 bases; unmatched bases: 8. Germline assignment: CDR1 SGDLS and CDR2 YYNGEE. The CDR3 consists of 17 residues. CDR3 in DNA: TGTGCCAGCAGCGTAGCCCCTCGGCAGGGGGATAATTCACCCCTCCACTTT. Amino acids: CASSVAPRQGDNSPLHF.

This clone has only a few counts. This sequence joins TRBV9 and TRBJ2-5; the match to TRBD1 covers 7 bases. The germline gives CDR1 SGDLS, CDR2 YYNGEE. The CDR3 runs 15 residues. J was trimmed by 3 bases and V by 4 bases; bases with no gene match: 9. CDR3 sequence: CASSPPSDREETQYF. The CDR3 DNA reads TGTGCCAGCAGCCCCCCCAGTGACAGGGAAGAGACCCAGTACTTC.

V usage is TRBV30 and J usage is TRBJ1-5; TRBD1 might be the D (5 bases). The CDR3 runs to 14 residues. Looked up from germline, CDR1 is GTSNPN and CDR2 is SVGIG (reference sequence). V lost 1 base, J lost 6 bases, and 13 bases lay in between. CDR3 sequence reads: CAWSEGVGSQPQHF. In nucleotides, the CDR3 is TGTGCCTGGAGTGAAGGGGTCGGGAGTCAGCCCCAGCATTTT.

V is TRBV14 and J is TRBJ2-5; weak D call: TRBD1 (5 bases). Between the trimmed V and J ends, which lost 0 bases and 1 base, there was a span of 6 bases. Germline V gives CDR1 SGHDN, CDR2 FVKESK. This CDR3 contains 14 residues. The CDR3 spells CASSQETGQETQYF. The CDR3 DNA is TGTGCCAGCAGCCAAGAAACAGGCCAAGAGACCCAGTACTTC.